This T cell receptor beta chain was obtained from a study of radiotherapy plus CTLA-4 blockade in lung cancer. General study points: It was early blood T cell clone dynamics, with interferon-beta, that reportedly best predicted response. Expansion of tumor-derived TCR clones was observed in blood after radiotherapy plus ipilimumab.

A note on this clone: The antigen is not known.

Clones were sequenced by immunoSEQ multiplex PCR, and TCRdb holds only the in-frame ones, with some missing. In the table there are roughly 75,000 clones, roughly 80% of which are singletons. Germline CDR1 reads MNHEY; CDR2 reads SMNVEV (reference sequence). There are 13 residues in the CDR3. The V end lost 0 bases, the J end lost 10 bases, and 12 bases lay between the germline ends. Sequenced material: peripheral blood, taken from a patient treated with radiotherapy plus ipilimumab. V usage is TRBV27 and J usage is TRBJ1-1; tentatively, D is TRBD1 (5 bases). The receptor comes from a human donor with non-small cell lung cancer who had stable disease on radiotherapy plus ipilimumab. In nucleotides, the CDR3 is TGTGCCAGCAGTTTATCCGCTCCGGGGGGAGCTTTCTTT. Translating it yields CASSLSAPGGAFF.